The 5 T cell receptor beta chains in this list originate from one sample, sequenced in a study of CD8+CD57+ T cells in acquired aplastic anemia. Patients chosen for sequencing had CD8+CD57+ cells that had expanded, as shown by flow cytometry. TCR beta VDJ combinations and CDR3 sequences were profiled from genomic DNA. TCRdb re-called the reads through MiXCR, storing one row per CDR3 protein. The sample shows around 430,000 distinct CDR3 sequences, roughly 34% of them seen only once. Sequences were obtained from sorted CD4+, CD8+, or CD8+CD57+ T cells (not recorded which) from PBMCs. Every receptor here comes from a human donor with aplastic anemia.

CDR3 DNA: TGCGCCAGCAGCTTGGAGACAGGGTCTCACGGGGAGCTGTTTTTT. It yields the protein CASSLETGSHGELFF. V and J are TRBV5-1 and TRBJ2-2; 7 positions agree with TRBD1. This CDR3 comprises 15 residues. The germline gives CDR1 SGHRS, CDR2 YFSETQ. Trimming took 0 bases from V and 7 from J; bases not matched to a gene: 6.

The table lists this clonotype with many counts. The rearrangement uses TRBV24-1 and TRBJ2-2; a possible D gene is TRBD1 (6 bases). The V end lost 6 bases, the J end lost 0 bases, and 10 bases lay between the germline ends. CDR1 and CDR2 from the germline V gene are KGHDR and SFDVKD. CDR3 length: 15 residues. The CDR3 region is CATSMTGANTGELFF. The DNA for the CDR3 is TGTGCCACCAGTATGACAGGAGCGAACACCGGGGAGCTGTTTTTT.

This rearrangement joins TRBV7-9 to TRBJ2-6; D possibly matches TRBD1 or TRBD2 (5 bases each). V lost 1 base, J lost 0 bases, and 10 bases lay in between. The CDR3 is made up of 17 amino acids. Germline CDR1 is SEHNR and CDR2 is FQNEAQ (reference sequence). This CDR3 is CASSLVRDLSGANVLTF. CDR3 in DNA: TGTGCCAGCAGCTTAGTACGGGACCTCTCTGGGGCCAACGTCCTGACTTTC.

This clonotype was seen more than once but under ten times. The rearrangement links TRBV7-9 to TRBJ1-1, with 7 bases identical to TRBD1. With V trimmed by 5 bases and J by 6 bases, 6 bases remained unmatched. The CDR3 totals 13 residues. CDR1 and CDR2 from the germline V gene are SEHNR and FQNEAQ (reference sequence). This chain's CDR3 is CASSPKTGSEAFF. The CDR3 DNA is TGTGCCAGCAGCCCGAAGACAGGGTCTGAAGCTTTCTTT.

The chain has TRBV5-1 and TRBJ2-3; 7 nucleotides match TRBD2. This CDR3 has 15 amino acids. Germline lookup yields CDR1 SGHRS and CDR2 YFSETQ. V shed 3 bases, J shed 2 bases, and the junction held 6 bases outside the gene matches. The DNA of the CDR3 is TGCGCCAGCAGCTCGTCTAGCGGACCCACAGATACGCAGTATTTT. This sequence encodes CASSSSSGPTDTQYF.